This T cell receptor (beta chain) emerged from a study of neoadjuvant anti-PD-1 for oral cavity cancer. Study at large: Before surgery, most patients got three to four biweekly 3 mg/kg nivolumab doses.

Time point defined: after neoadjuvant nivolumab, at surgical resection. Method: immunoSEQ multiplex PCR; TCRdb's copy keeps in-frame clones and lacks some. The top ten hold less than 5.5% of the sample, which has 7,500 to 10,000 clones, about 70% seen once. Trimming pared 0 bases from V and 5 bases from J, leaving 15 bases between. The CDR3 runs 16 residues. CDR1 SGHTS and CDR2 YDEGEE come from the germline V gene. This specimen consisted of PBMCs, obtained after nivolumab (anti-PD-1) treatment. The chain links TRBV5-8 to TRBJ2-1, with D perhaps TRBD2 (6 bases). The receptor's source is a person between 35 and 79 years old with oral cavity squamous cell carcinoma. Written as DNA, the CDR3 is TGTGCCAGCAGCTTGGGGAGCAGCGGGTATGACAATGAGCAGTTCTTC. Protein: CASSLGSSGYDNEQFF.